Listed here are 18 T cell receptor beta chains from one sample, sequenced in a study of identical twins. TCRdb called the 5' RACE reads again in MiXCR, with one record for every CDR3 protein. The sample contains hundreds of thousands of distinct CDR3 sequences, roughly an eighth of which appear only once. Another study also made use of these data, one on yellow fever vaccine responses in identical twins.

The sample was PBMCs. The receptors were sampled from a woman between 18 and 30 years old in good health.

This clonotype showed up just a few times. V gene TRBV28 combines with J gene TRBJ1-5, with D unclear. This CDR3 has 15 residues. Trimming removed 4 bases from V and 1 base from J, with 11 bases in between. Germline CDR1 and CDR2: MDHEN and SYDVKM. The CDR3 loop is CASSSPDTSNQPQHF. The CDR3 DNA sequence: TGTGCCAGCAGTTCACCCGACACGAGCAATCAGCCCCAGCATTTT. The full variable domain, rest sourced from reference TRBV28 and TRBJ1-5, is DVKVTQSSRYLVKRTGEKVFLECVQDMDHENMFWYRQDPGLGLRLIYFSYDVKMKEKGDIPEGYSVSREKKERFSLILESASTNQTSMYLCASSSPDTSNQPQHFGDGTRLSIL.

This clonotype was observed a few times. The V call is TRBV10-3, the J call TRBJ2-7, with D hard to call. V gave up 10 bases and J gave up 0 bases, with 16 bases separating them. The V gene's germline CDR1 is ENHRY and CDR2 SYGVKD. The CDR3 totals 14 residues. The CDR3 reads CASSSDGGSYEQYV. The CDR3 DNA sequence: TGTGCCAGCTCCTCGGACGGTGGCTCCTACGAGCAGTACGTC.

This clonotype appeared a few times. V gene TRBV12-3 or TRBV12-4 combines with J gene TRBJ2-7; perhaps TRBD2 as D (5 bases). V was cut by 1 base and J by 6 bases, with 13 bases left in between. The CDR3 loop spans 14 amino acids. The CDR3 loop reads CASSLGAGRGEQYF. In DNA, the CDR3 is TGTGCCAGCAGTTTAGGGGCCGGTCGGGGCGAGCAGTACTTC.

This clonotype was found many times. This sequence joins TRBV20-1 and TRBJ1-5; D gene unclear. The CDR3 has 12 amino acids. The germline gives CDR1 DFQATT, CDR2 SNEGSKA (reference sequence). The germline V and J ends were trimmed by 1 base and 5 bases, with 6 bases remaining between them. CDR3 DNA sequence: TGCAGTGCTAGAGGCCTAGATCAGCCCCAGCATTTT. Translation gives CSARGLDQPQHF.

Ten or more counts support this clonotype. The chain has TRBV14 and TRBJ2-3; D remains ambiguous. Trimming removed 2 bases at V and 2 bases at J, with 8 bases between. The CDR3 spans 14 residues. The germline V gene encodes CDR1 SGHDN and CDR2 FVKESK. The CDR3 loop is CASSQFGNTDTQYF. CDR3 in DNA: TGTGCCAGCAGCCAATTTGGAAACACAGATACGCAGTATTTT.

This clonotype has a count of ten or more. The rearrangement uses TRBV14 and TRBJ2-1, with D unclear. The germline V and J ends were trimmed by 3 bases and 13 bases, with 10 bases remaining between them. Germline CDR1 reads SGHDN; CDR2 reads FVKESK. CDR3 length equals 11 residues. The CDR3 loop is CASSQAGYQFF. DNA for the CDR3: TGTGCCAGCAGCCAGGCAGGCTACCAGTTCTTC.

The rearrangement joins TRBV20-1 to TRBJ1-4; unclear D gene. The V and J ends lost 6 bases and 3 bases respectively, with 11 bases between them. The CDR3 contains 13 residues. CDR1 is DFQATT and CDR2 is SNEGSKA in the germline V gene (reference sequence). The CDR3 nucleotides are TGCAGTGCAAGAACGGGCGCTAATGAAAAACTGTTTTTT. This gives the protein CSARTGANEKLFF.

This chain links TRBV29-1 with TRBJ2-2; D not certain. CDR1 is SQVTM, CDR2 ANQGSEA, per germline. This CDR3 is 13 amino acids long. V was shortened by 4 bases and J by 1 base, with 7 bases between the two germline ends. This CDR3 reads CSVAHQNTGELFF. The CDR3 coding sequence is TGCAGCGTTGCTCACCAGAACACCGGGGAGCTGTTTTTT.

The chain is built from TRBV15 and TRBJ2-2, with D unclear. V was pared by 7 bases and J by 6 bases, with 21 bases between. The CDR3 is made up of 16 amino acids. Per germline, CDR1 LNHNV and CDR2 YYDKDF (reference sequence). CDR3 coding DNA: TGTGCCACCACAGCAGAGCTCGGAGTAAACGCCGGGGAGCTGTTTTTT. Protein sequence: CATTAELGVNAGELFF. Drawing the rest from reference TRBV15 and TRBJ2-2, the complete variable domain is DAMVIQNPRYQVTQFGKPVTLSCSQTLNHNVMYWYQQKSSQAPKLLFHYYDKDFNNEADTPDNFQSRRPNTSFCFLDIRSPGLGDTAMYLCATTAELGVNAGELFFGEGSRLTVL.

There are many counts of this clonotype. Here the CDR3 DNA reads TGTGCCACCAGTGAACAGGGACTAGCGGGGCGGGAGACCCAGTACTTC. Protein: CATSEQGLAGRETQYF. The chain recombines TRBV24-1 with TRBJ2-5, with 13 nucleotides matching TRBD2. The V gene end was trimmed by 4 bases and the J gene end by 5 bases; junction bases not matched to a gene: 6. Per the germline V gene, CDR1 is KGHDR and CDR2 is SFDVKD. The CDR3 loop spans 16 amino acids.

The rearrangement uses TRBV5-1 and TRBJ2-1; D is unclear. Germline CDR1 is SGHRS and CDR2 is YFSETQ. V was shortened by 1 base and J by 8 bases, with 13 bases between the two germline ends. The CDR3 has 14 residues. As DNA, the CDR3 is TGCGCCAGCAGCTTGAACAGCCCGTTGGATGAGCAGTTCTTC. It yields the protein CASSLNSPLDEQFF.

The V and J genes are TRBV11-2 and TRBJ2-3; no definite D call. The CDR3 covers 15 residues. V lost 5 bases to trimming and J lost 3 bases, with 15 bases between them. The germline gives CDR1 SGHAT, CDR2 FQNNGV. CDR3 in DNA: TGTGCCAGCAGCCTAAACACCCTAAATACAGATACGCAGTATTTT. It codes for CASSLNTLNTDTQYF.

The sample holds many counts of this clonotype. This chain links TRBV12-3 or TRBV12-4 with TRBJ2-7, with unresolved D. Trimming stripped 5 bases from V and 2 bases from J, with 10 bases between. This CDR3 spans 13 amino acids. The CDR3 loop is CASSPVEAYEQYF. CDR3 DNA: TGTGCCAGCAGTCCCGTAGAGGCCTACGAGCAGTACTTC.

This clonotype came up a few times. This chain uses TRBV2 with TRBJ1-5; the D is unclear. Deletions cut 5 bases from V and 3 bases from J, with 11 bases between. CDR1 is SNHLY and CDR2 is FYNNEI in the germline V gene. The CDR3 runs 14 residues. CDR3 in DNA: TGTGCCAGCAGTACAGACACCATCAATCAGCCCCAGCATTTT. The encoded protein is CASSTDTINQPQHF.

There are a few counts of this clonotype. This chain links TRBV12-3 or TRBV12-4 with TRBJ2-2, with 7 bases that match TRBD2. V shed 3 bases and J 5 bases; nucleotides not matched to a gene: 3. The CDR3 runs 14 residues. CDR3: CASSLGLFTGELFF. DNA of the CDR3: TGTGCCAGCAGTTTGGGACTATTTACCGGGGAGCTGTTTTTT.

This clonotype was counted only a few times. The chain links TRBV7-6 to TRBJ2-1, with 9 bases identical to TRBD2. J was trimmed by 7 bases and V by 0 bases; bases with no gene match: 13. The CDR3 spans 18 residues. Germline V gene lookup returns CDR1 SGHVS and CDR2 FNYEAQ. CDR3 amino acids: CASSLAQLSGGNPNEQFF. The CDR3 DNA reads as TGTGCCAGCAGCTTAGCGCAACTAAGCGGGGGGAACCCAAATGAGCAGTTCTTC.

This sequence joins TRBV14 and TRBJ2-7; TRBD1 aligns across 7 bases. This CDR3 has 17 amino acids. CDR1 and CDR2 from the germline V gene are SGHDN and FVKESK. The V gene end was trimmed by 0 bases and the J gene end by 1 base; junction bases not matched to a gene: 9. The CDR3 sequence: CASSQEDRTGRSYEQYV. DNA for the CDR3: TGTGCCAGCAGCCAAGAAGATAGGACAGGAAGGTCCTACGAGCAGTACGTC.

The chain joins TRBV10-3 to TRBJ2-5; the D gene is possibly TRBD2 (6 bases). V was trimmed by 0 bases and J by 4 bases, leaving 12 bases between them. The CDR3 is 15 residues long. Germline lookup yields CDR1 ENHRY and CDR2 SYGVKD. Here the CDR3 reads CAISESEGVGETQYF. CDR3 DNA: TGTGCCATCAGTGAGTCGGAGGGAGTTGGAGAGACCCAGTACTTC.